This T cell receptor beta chain was obtained from a study of identical twins. There are 15 residues in the CDR3. Deletions cut 6 bases from V and 1 base from J, with 12 bases between. The germline CDR1 and CDR2 sequences are MNHNS and SASEGT. TCRdb ran MiXCR on the 5' RACE reads and lists one entry per CDR3 protein. The data show about 470,000 distinct CDR3 sequences, 24% seen once. These data also formed part of another study, on T cells expressing NK-cell markers. According to that study: According to the study, TCR beta repertoires originated from sorted CD3+CD56+NKG2C+, CD3+CD56+NKG2C- and CD3+CD56-NKG2C+ T cells. Dominant NKG2C+ clonotype frequencies of 1.0-7.0% of CD8+ T cells were measured in over five donors. The CD3+CD56-NKG2C+ fraction of several donors was likewise dominated by these clonotypes.

The rearrangement links TRBV6-1 to TRBJ2-2; no reliable D call. Input material: CD4+ T cells sorted from blood. The source is a woman aged 18-35 years in good health. The CDR3 DNA sequence: TGTGCCAGCAGAGTTACGCGGCTGAACACCGGGGAGCTGTTTTTT. Encoded protein: CASRVTRLNTGELFF.